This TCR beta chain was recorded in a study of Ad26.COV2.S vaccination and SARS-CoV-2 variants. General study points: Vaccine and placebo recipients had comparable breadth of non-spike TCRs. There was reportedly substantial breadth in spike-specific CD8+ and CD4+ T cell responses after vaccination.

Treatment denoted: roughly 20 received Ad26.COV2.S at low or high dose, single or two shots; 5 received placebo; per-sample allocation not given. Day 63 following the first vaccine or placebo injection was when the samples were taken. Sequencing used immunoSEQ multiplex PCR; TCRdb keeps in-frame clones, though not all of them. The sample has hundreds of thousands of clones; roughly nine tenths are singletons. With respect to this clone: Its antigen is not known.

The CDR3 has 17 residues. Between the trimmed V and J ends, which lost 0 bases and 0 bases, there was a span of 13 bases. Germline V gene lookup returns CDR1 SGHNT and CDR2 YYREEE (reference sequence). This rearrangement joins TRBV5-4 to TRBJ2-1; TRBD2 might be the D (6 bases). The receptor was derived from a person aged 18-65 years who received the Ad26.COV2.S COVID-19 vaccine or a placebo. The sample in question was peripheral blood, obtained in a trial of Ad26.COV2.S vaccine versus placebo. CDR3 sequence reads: CASSLDDGGLSYNEQFF. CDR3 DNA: TGTGCCAGCAGCTTGGATGACGGGGGTCTCTCCTACAATGAGCAGTTCTTC.